One sample yielded the 25 T cell receptor beta chains listed below, sequenced in a study of post-analysis software for immune sequencing data. Study-wide points: About 5 TRBV segments occurring more often in patients than controls included TRBV5-6, TRBV5-1 and TRBV20-1.

Sequencing libraries made from TCR beta cDNA carried unique molecular identifiers. TCRdb passed the PCR reads through MiXCR, listing each CDR3 protein once. The data contain roughly 410,000 distinct CDR3 sequences, less than 35% of them seen just once; the ten biggest clones take up roughly an eighth. Their antigens remain unidentified. The specimen sequenced was blood. The receptor source for this set is a girl between 5 and 17 years old with multiple sclerosis.

This clonotype occurred a few times. At one end the junction does not follow the germline gene, possibly because of a read error. The V call is TRBV4-2, the J call TRBJ2-7; tentatively, D is TRBD2 (5 bases). Germline-derived CDR1 and CDR2 are LGHNA and YNFKEQ. CDR3 length: 14 residues. The CDR3 region is CANSQVGRDYEQYF. The CDR3 DNA follows: TGTGCCAACAGCCAAGTAGGTCGGGACTACGAGCAGTACTTC.

This clonotype was detected a few times. V is TRBV20-1 and J is TRBJ2-5, with 9 bases aligning to TRBD1. CDR3 length: 15 amino acids. The V and J ends lost 3 bases and 5 bases, in that order; junction bases with no gene match: 10. CDR1 and CDR2 (germline): DFQATT, SNEGSKA (reference sequence). CDR3: CSARAPQGARETQYF. The CDR3 region has the DNA TGCAGTGCTAGGGCGCCACAGGGGGCTCGGGAGACCCAGTACTTC.

This clonotype has only a few counts. The genes are TRBV29-1 and TRBJ1-1; no firm D call. V was shortened by 1 base and J by 3 bases, with 6 bases between the two germline ends. Per the germline V gene, CDR1 is SQVTM and CDR2 is ANQGSEA. This CDR3 contains 12 residues. The DNA of the CDR3 is TGCAGCGTTGAAGTCCTATACACTGAAGCTTTCTTT. It translates to CSVEVLYTEAFF. The whole variable domain, remainder taken from reference TRBV29-1 and TRBJ1-1, is SAVISQKPSRDICQRGTSLTIQCQVDSQVTMMFWYRQQPGQSLTLIATANQGSEATYESGFVIDKFPISRPNLTFSTLTVSNMSPEDSSIYLCSVEVLYTEAFFGQGTRLTVV.

This chain uses TRBV21-1 with TRBJ2-5; TRBD1 is taken as the D call from the table, unchecked against the DNA. TRBV21-1 is a pseudogene locus. This CDR3 has 16 residues. CDR3 coding DNA: TGTGCCAGCAGCAAATCGGGACAGGGGCCTCAAGAGACCCAGTACTTC. It is translated as CASSKSGQGPQETQYF.

The chain joins TRBV10-3 to TRBJ2-4, with a possible D match to TRBD2 (7 bases). The DNA end lines up better with TRBJ2-5; the J call may be wrong. The germline gives CDR1 ENHRY, CDR2 SYGVKD. CDR3 length equals 15 residues. For the CDR3, the DNA is TGTGCCATCAGTGGTAGTGCGGGGGCCCTGGAGACCCAGTACTTC. Protein: CAISGSAGALETQYF.

The genes are TRBV28 and TRBJ1-6; tentative D call: TRBD1 (5 bases). The CDR3 has 16 residues. Germline V gene data show CDR1 as MDHEN and CDR2 as SYDVKM. The V end was cut by 3 bases, the J end by 10 bases, with 19 bases between. For the CDR3, the DNA is TGTGCCAGCAGTTTTCCCAGGGTTGGTTTAGGGTCACCCCTCCACTTT. The encoded protein is CASSFPRVGLGSPLHF.

This clonotype appeared a few times. The genes are TRBV10-3 and TRBJ2-4; 7 bases are shared with TRBD2. Germline loops: CDR1 ENHRY, CDR2 SYGVKD. The CDR3 consists of 13 residues. V trimming: 2 bases; J trimming: 10 bases; junction bases outside the gene matches: 5. The DNA of the CDR3 is TGTGCCATCAGTGAGGGACTAGTGGGAATTCAGTACTTC. It yields the protein CAISEGLVGIQYF.

This clonotype showed up just a few times. J is TRBJ2-4 and V is TRBV6-1, with D possibly TRBD2 on 6 matching bases. V was pared by 4 bases and J by 0 bases, with 10 bases between. The CDR3 sequence is 15 residues long. Germline V CDR1 and CDR2: MNHNS, SASEGT. The CDR3, as DNA: TGTGCCAGCAGTGCTCGGGGGTTAGCCAAAAACATTCAGTACTTC. Amino acid sequence: CASSARGLAKNIQYF.

The chain couples TRBV4-3 to TRBJ1-1; weak D call: TRBD1 (6 bases). Trimming left V 3 bases short and J 1 base short, with 12 bases between. The germline V gene has CDR1 LGHNA and CDR2 YSLEER. CDR3 length: 15 amino acids. CDR3: CASSHSGTPNTEAFF. In nucleotides, the CDR3 is TGCGCCAGCAGCCACTCCGGGACACCGAACACTGAAGCTTTCTTT.

A few counts support this clonotype. The rearrangement joins TRBV13 to TRBJ2-5, with D maybe TRBD2 (6 bases). CDR1 and CDR2 from the germline V gene are PRHDT and FYEKMQ (reference sequence). Trimming removed 2 bases from V and 3 bases from J, with 7 bases in between. The CDR3 totals 13 residues. The CDR3 spells CASSLRLEETQYF. The CDR3 coding sequence is TGTGCCAGCAGCTTACGACTAGAAGAGACCCAGTACTTC.

Concerning this clonotype: The germline gene is not matched at one end of the junction; a read error may be the cause. V is TRBV9 and J is TRBJ2-1; no reliable D call. From germline, CDR1 is SGDLS and CDR2 YYNGEE. This CDR3 spans 16 amino acids. Written as DNA, the CDR3 is TGTACCAGCAGCGTAGGGAATAGCATAGACTACAATGAGCAGTTCTTC. This translates into CTSSVGNSIDYNEQFF.

The chain recombines TRBV30 with TRBJ2-7; possibly TRBD1 for D (6 bases). This CDR3 has 12 residues. Trimming shortened V by 4 bases and J by 6 bases, and 13 bases separated the two germline ends. Germline V gene sequence: CDR1 GTSNPN, CDR2 SVGIG (reference sequence). Here the CDR3 DNA reads TGTGCCTGGAAGGGACAAGTTAGCGAGCAGTACTTC. Translation: CAWKGQVSEQYF.

This clonotype was counted only a few times. This chain joins TRBV29-1 and TRBJ2-7, with 9 bases fitting TRBD1. After removal of 6 bases from V and 6 bases from J, the junction contained 12 bases not matched to a gene. The V gene's germline CDR1 is SQVTM and CDR2 ANQGSEA. This CDR3 has 14 residues. The CDR3 nucleotides read TGCAGCGTCGTTACTTGGGACAGGGCATCCGAGCAGTACTTC. Its translation is CSVVTWDRASEQYF.

CDR3 sequence reads: CAIGTKITDTQYF. In nucleotides, the CDR3 is TGTGCCATCGGGACTAAGATCACAGATACGCAGTATTTT. The chain is built from TRBV10-3 and TRBJ2-3; 7 bases map to TRBD2. The junction had 4 bases not matched to a gene; V was cut back by 8 bases and J by 2 bases. The CDR3 loop spans 13 amino acids. Germline CDR1 ENHRY, CDR2 SYGVKD.

This clonotype has more than one count but fewer than ten. The gene calls are TRBV7-9 and TRBJ2-4; 11 nucleotides align to TRBD1. The DNA end is more similar to TRBJ2-7, so the J call may be wrong. The CDR3 has 15 amino acids. Looked up from germline, CDR1 is SEHNR and CDR2 is FQNEAQ (reference sequence). The CDR3 region has the DNA TGTGCCAGCAGCTTACCGGGACAGGGGGACTACGAGCAGTACTTC. The encoded protein is CASSLPGQGDYEQYF.

The CDR3 loop reads CASSAEAKNIQYF. Here the CDR3 DNA reads TGTGCCAGCAGCGCTGAAGCCAAAAACATTCAGTACTTC. The chain uses TRBV11-2 and TRBJ2-4, with unresolved D. Trimming took 5 bases from V and 0 from J, leaving 5 bases between them. The CDR3 length is 13 residues. The V gene's germline CDR1 is SGHAT and CDR2 FQNNGV.

V gene TRBV10-2 combines with J gene TRBJ1-1; D is unclear. V was cut by 4 bases and J by 4 bases, with 7 bases left in between. CDR1 is WSHSY and CDR2 is SAAADI in the germline V gene. The CDR3 covers 12 residues. CDR3 sequence reads: CASSVGFTEAFF. The CDR3 DNA sequence: TGCGCCAGCAGTGTCGGGTTCACTGAAGCTTTCTTT.

In nucleotides, the CDR3 is TGTGCCAGCGCCCCCACTACTAGCATGAATGAGCAGTTCTTC. Translation gives CASAPTTSMNEQFF. The chain links TRBV6-5 to TRBJ2-1; weak D call: TRBD2 (6 bases). V was pared by 8 bases and J by 7 bases, with 18 bases between. CDR3 length equals 14 residues. Per the germline V gene, CDR1 is MNHEY and CDR2 is SVGAGI.

In this sample, this clonotype turned up once. J is TRBJ2-7 and V is TRBV15; possible D gene TRBD1, 6 bases. The V gene lost 0 bases and the J gene lost 3 bases, with 12 bases spanning the gap. CDR3 length: 15 amino acids. Per germline, CDR1 LNHNV and CDR2 YYDKDF (reference sequence). The CDR3 here is CATSRDSGTFYEQYF. CDR3 coding DNA: TGTGCCACCAGCAGAGATTCCGGGACATTCTACGAGCAGTACTTC.

Regarding this clonotype: The junction departs from the called germline gene at one end, perhaps through a read error. The CDR3: CASNQVSELPYYEQYF. The DNA of the CDR3 is TGCGCCAGCAACCAAGTCTCGGAACTGCCCTACTACGAGCAGTACTTC. This rearrangement joins TRBV4-1 to TRBJ2-5, with no clear D. The tail of the sequence fits TRBJ2-7 better, so the J call may be wrong. Germline V gives CDR1 MGHRA, CDR2 YSYEKL. CDR3 length: 16 amino acids.

The chain recombines TRBV6-1 with TRBJ2-1; D could derive from TRBD1 or TRBD2 (5 bases each). V lost 6 bases and J 2 bases, leaving 20 bases between the germline ends. This CDR3 is 17 amino acids long. Germline assignment: CDR1 MNHNS and CDR2 SASEGT. The CDR3 region has the DNA TGTGCCAGCAGAACCTTATCTTTTGGGACCCCCTACAATGAGCAGTTCTTC. This codes for CASRTLSFGTPYNEQFF.

The chain combines TRBV24-1 with TRBJ2-5; D tentatively fits TRBD1 or TRBD2 (5 bases each). CDR3 length equals 15 residues. The germline V gene encodes CDR1 KGHDR and CDR2 SFDVKD. V dropped 3 bases and J dropped 7 bases, with 17 bases sitting between them. Written as DNA, the CDR3 is TGTGCCACCAGTGATCCACGGACACAAGAGGGGACCCAGTACTTC. As protein: CATSDPRTQEGTQYF.

The chain has TRBV12-3 or TRBV12-4 and TRBJ1-5, with 8 bases fitting TRBD1. Losses at the gene ends were 7 bases for V and 4 bases for J; bases not matched to a gene: 6. The CDR3 contains 14 residues. The CDR3 here is CASTRDRINQPQHF. The CDR3, as DNA: TGTGCCAGCACCCGGGACAGGATTAATCAGCCCCAGCATTTT.

The chain combines TRBV2 with TRBJ2-7; D may correspond to TRBD1 or TRBD2 (5 bases each). The length of the CDR3 is 15 residues. Germline V gives CDR1 SNHLY, CDR2 FYNNEI. Trimming took off 6 bases at V and 2 bases at J, with 17 bases between the two ends. CDR3 region: CASSEAGTGTYEQYF. The CDR3 DNA follows: TGTGCCAGCAGCGAGGCCGGGACGGGCACCTACGAGCAGTACTTC.

The rearrangement uses TRBV13 and TRBJ2-1; D is unclear. The CDR3 spans 13 residues. Trimming shortened V by 5 bases and J by 4 bases, and 9 bases separated the two germline ends. Germline V gives CDR1 PRHDT, CDR2 FYEKMQ (reference sequence). CDR3 region: CASSTHKYNEQFF. The CDR3 DNA sequence: TGTGCCAGCAGCACCCACAAGTACAATGAGCAGTTCTTC. The full variable domain, with the rest looked up from reference TRBV13 and TRBJ2-1, is AAGVIQSPRHLIKEKRETATLKCYPIPRHDTVYWYQQGPGQDPQFLISFYEKMQSDKGSIPDRFSAQQFSDYHSELNMSSLELGDSALYFCASSTHKYNEQFFGPGTRLTVL.